Shown below are 27 T cell receptor beta chains from a single sample sequenced in a study of response to subunit inactivated influenza vaccine. TCRdb re-derived calls from the RT-PCR reads in MiXCR, one entry per CDR3 protein. The top ten clones hold more than 8.5% of a sample with hundreds of thousands of distinct CDR3 sequences, about an eighth of them seen once. The input for sequencing was PBMCs from blood, taken on the day of vaccination. The receptors originated from a man in his fifties or sixties who received an inactivated influenza vaccine.

In this sample, this clonotype turned up a few times. This chain uses TRBV19 with TRBJ2-3; D is ambiguous. V was pared by 5 bases and J by 4 bases, with 28 bases between. This CDR3 contains 19 residues. CDR1 is LNHDA, CDR2 SQIVND, per germline (reference sequence). Here the CDR3 reads CASSRPSGRSPHDADTQYF. CDR3 sequence (DNA): TGTGCCAGTAGTCGACCGTCCGGACGTTCCCCTCACGATGCAGATACGCAGTATTTT.

This rearrangement joins TRBV5-4 to TRBJ2-7; D is undetermined. The CDR3 totals 14 residues. The V gene's germline CDR1 is SGHNT and CDR2 YYREEE (reference sequence). V lost 1 base, J lost 6 bases, and 14 bases lay in between. The CDR3 DNA sequence: TGTGCCAGCAGCTTGTCTCCGATACCGGCCGAGCAGTACTTC. Translation: CASSLSPIPAEQYF.

The V gene is TRBV4-3, the J gene TRBJ2-1; 9 positions match TRBD2. V was pared by 2 bases and J by 3 bases, with 8 bases of the junction left unmatched. This CDR3 is built from 17 residues. Germline CDR1 is LGHNA and CDR2 is YSLEER. DNA of the CDR3: TGCGCCAGCAGCCAAACCCTTGGTAGCGGGGGCTACAATGAGCAGTTCTTC. As protein: CASSQTLGSGGYNEQFF.

V and J are TRBV5-1 and TRBJ1-1; the D is unclear. This CDR3 region has 13 residues. Trimming stripped 2 bases from V and 3 bases from J, with 8 bases between. Germline CDR1 is SGHRS and CDR2 is YFSETQ. The DNA for the CDR3 is TGCGCCAGCAGCTTTGGACTAGACACTGAAGCTTTCTTT. It encodes CASSFGLDTEAFF.

The table lists this clonotype with a few counts. The CDR3 bases are TGTGCCAGCAGTTCATTGGGACAGGCTTCCCACTTT. Protein product: CASSSLGQASHF. V and J are TRBV12-3 or TRBV12-4 and TRBJ1-6; 8 bases match TRBD1. With 4 bases clipped from V and 18 bases from J, the junction kept 8 bases outside the gene matches. CDR3 size: 12 residues.

The V gene is TRBV29-1, the J gene TRBJ2-7; 8 bases agree with TRBD2. The CDR3 totals 15 residues. Germline loops: CDR1 SQVTM, CDR2 ANQGSEA. The trim removed 0 bases at V and 1 base at J, leaving 5 bases unmatched. The CDR3 region is CSVEDGAGGSYEQYF. The DNA for the CDR3 is TGCAGCGTTGAAGATGGTGCGGGGGGTTCCTACGAGCAGTACTTC.

This clonotype was seen only a few times. V is TRBV6-5 and J is TRBJ1-4, with a tentative D call TRBD1 (6 bases). This CDR3 is 15 amino acids long. The germline gives CDR1 MNHEY, CDR2 SVGAGI. Trimming left V 5 bases short and J 0 bases short, with 10 bases between. In DNA form, the CDR3 reads TGTGCCAGCAGTAACCGACAGGCAACTAATGAAAAACTGTTTTTT. Protein: CASSNRQATNEKLFF.

Only a few counts were recorded for this clonotype. This rearrangement joins TRBV29-1 to TRBJ1-1; 10 bases align to TRBD1. This CDR3 spans 14 amino acids. Looked up from germline, CDR1 is SQVTM and CDR2 is ANQGSEA. J lost 1 base, V lost 6 bases, and 5 bases had no gene match. The CDR3 DNA reads TGCAGCGTCGGACGGACAGGGGGGAACACTGAAGCTTTCTTT. Residues: CSVGRTGGNTEAFF.

In its sample, this clonotype was seen a few times. The rearrangement joins TRBV20-1 to TRBJ2-3; tentatively, D is TRBD1 (5 bases). The CDR3 has 16 amino acids. Germline CDR1 reads DFQATT; CDR2 reads SNEGSKA (reference sequence). The V gene lost 1 base and the J gene lost 2 bases, with 16 bases spanning the gap. DNA of the CDR3: TGCAGTGCTAGAGCCTCCCGCAGGGCCCCCACAGATACGCAGTATTTT. Translation: CSARASRRAPTDTQYF.

In its sample, this clonotype was seen many times. V is TRBV29-1 and J is TRBJ1-1, with D perhaps TRBD1 (5 bases). The CDR3 sequence is 12 residues long. Germline V gene lookup returns CDR1 SQVTM and CDR2 ANQGSEA. Trimming shortened V by 6 bases and J by 1 base, and 9 bases separated the two germline ends. CDR3 nucleotides: TGCAGCGTATGGCAGGGGAACACTGAAGCTTTCTTT. Translation gives CSVWQGNTEAFF.

This clonotype was counted ten times or more. The chain combines TRBV5-1 with TRBJ2-1; TRBD2 aligns across 16 bases. CDR1 and CDR2 (germline): SGHRS, YFSETQ. The CDR3 has 15 amino acids. V lost 3 bases to trimming and J lost 7 bases; unmatched junction nucleotides: 1. The CDR3 sequence is CASSSGLAGGNEQFF. As DNA, the CDR3 is TGCGCCAGCAGCTCGGGACTAGCGGGGGGGAATGAGCAGTTCTTC.

The rearrangement links TRBV10-3 to TRBJ1-5; D is perhaps TRBD1 (6 bases). Germline CDR1 and CDR2: ENHRY and SYGVKD. The V end was cut by 4 bases, the J end by 2 bases, with 9 bases between. CDR3 length: 14 residues. CDR3 sequence: CAISGGQGNQPQHF. In DNA form, the CDR3 reads TGTGCCATCAGTGGGGGGCAGGGCAATCAGCCCCAGCATTTT.

There are a few counts of this clonotype. V is TRBV14 and J is TRBJ1-2; no clear D gene. The CDR3 totals 12 residues. Looked up from germline, CDR1 is SGHDN and CDR2 is FVKESK. V was trimmed by 0 bases and J by 8 bases, leaving 7 bases between them. DNA of the CDR3: TGTGCCAGCAGCCAAGATCTACGGGGCTACACCTTC. This gives the protein CASSQDLRGYTF. Complete variable domain (other parts from reference TRBV14 and TRBJ1-2): EAGVTQFPSHSVIEKGQTVTLRCDPISGHDNLYWYRRVMGKEIKFLLHFVKESKQDESGMPNNRFLAERTGGTYSTLKVQPAELEDSGVYFCASSQDLRGYTFGSGTRLTVV.

This clonotype was found many times. This rearrangement joins TRBV5-1 to TRBJ2-3; 14 nucleotides line up with TRBD2. The CDR3 sequence is 18 residues long. The V segment lost 2 bases and the J segment 0 bases; nucleotides outside the gene matches: 5. Per the germline V gene, CDR1 is SGHRS and CDR2 is YFSETQ. In DNA form, the CDR3 reads TGCGCCAGCAGCTTCGGGACTAGCGGGGGCCAGAGCACAGATACGCAGTATTTT. It encodes CASSFGTSGGQSTDTQYF.

There are many counts of this clonotype. This chain uses TRBV9 with TRBJ2-3; TRBD1 matches 7 bases. From germline, CDR1 is SGDLS and CDR2 YYNGEE. The ends lost 4 bases at V and 6 bases at J; junction bases unmatched: 14. The CDR3 runs 16 residues. In DNA form, the CDR3 reads TGTGCCAGCAGCCCTACAACAGGGGCCACCGCGGATACGCAGTATTTT. Encoded protein: CASSPTTGATADTQYF.

This clonotype appeared a few times. The rearrangement links TRBV29-1 to TRBJ2-5; 7 positions agree with TRBD1. This CDR3 region has 13 residues. Trimming removed 7 bases from V and 3 bases from J; junction bases left unmatched: 8. Per the germline V gene, CDR1 is SQVTM and CDR2 is ANQGSEA. This CDR3 is CSAIGRGKETQYF. Here the CDR3 DNA reads TGCAGCGCGATCGGCAGGGGGAAAGAGACCCAGTACTTC.

This sequence joins TRBV5-1 and TRBJ1-4; TRBD1 aligns across 8 bases. The CDR3 sequence is 15 residues long. Germline CDR1 is SGHRS and CDR2 is YFSETQ. V was clipped by 4 bases and J by 7 bases; unmatched bases: 9. CDR3 amino acids: CASSPPGQAFEKLFF. The CDR3 DNA reads TGCGCCAGCAGCCCCCCGGGACAGGCTTTTGAAAAACTGTTTTTT.

This clonotype was recorded many times. The J gene is TRBJ2-3, the V gene TRBV14; D gene ambiguous. Germline V CDR1 and CDR2: SGHDN, FVKESK. The CDR3 spans 11 residues. Trimming shortened V by 5 bases and J by 2 bases, and 2 bases separated the two germline ends. CDR3 coding DNA: TGTGCCAGCAGCTACACAGATACGCAGTATTTT. Translated, it gives CASSYTDTQYF.

This clonotype has more than one count but fewer than ten. The chain carries TRBV2 and TRBJ2-5; 11 nucleotides match TRBD2. CDR1 and CDR2 from the germline V gene are SNHLY and FYNNEI. V trimming: 1 base; J trimming: 2 bases; junction bases outside the gene matches: 3. CDR3 length equals 16 residues. The DNA of the CDR3 is TGTGCCAGCAGTGAAGTGGGACTAGCGGTGCAAGAGACCCAGTACTTC. This translates into CASSEVGLAVQETQYF. Full variable domain (rest looked up from reference TRBV2 and TRBJ2-5): EPEVTQTPSHQVTQMGQEVILRCVPISNHLYFYWYRQILGQKVEFLVSFYNNEISEKSEIFDDQFSVERPDGSNFTLKIRSTKLEDSAMYFCASSEVGLAVQETQYFGPGTRLLVL.

This sequence joins TRBV2 and TRBJ2-7; no clear D gene. Germline CDR1 and CDR2: SNHLY and FYNNEI. The CDR3 has 15 residues. Trimming took off 0 bases at V and 5 bases at J, with 14 bases between the two ends. CDR3 residues: CASSEALLGNNEQYF. Written as DNA, the CDR3 is TGTGCCAGCAGTGAAGCGCTTTTGGGCAACAACGAGCAGTACTTC.

J is TRBJ2-1 and V is TRBV6-1; D might be TRBD1 (5 bases). V dropped 7 bases and J dropped 7 bases, with 14 bases sitting between them. In germline, CDR1 is MNHNS, CDR2 SASEGT. CDR3 length equals 13 residues. The CDR3 reads CASIRAGNNEQFF. CDR3 in DNA: TGTGCCAGCATCCGAGCAGGGAATAATGAGCAGTTCTTC.

This clonotype turned up a few times. This rearrangement joins TRBV3-1 to TRBJ2-2; 9 bases map to TRBD2. CDR3 size: 17 residues. V shed 4 bases and J 4 bases; nucleotides not matched to a gene: 10. The germline V gene encodes CDR1 LGHDT and CDR2 YNNKEL (reference sequence). The DNA for the CDR3 is TGTGCCAGCAGCCCTAGCGGGATGGCCTGGGGCACCGGGGAGCTGTTTTTT. It encodes CASSPSGMAWGTGELFF.

This clonotype came up a few times. CDR3 region: CASSLAGFPDTQYF. CDR3 nucleotide sequence: TGTGCCAGCAGCTTAGCAGGGTTCCCAGATACGCAGTATTTT. The chain couples TRBV7-9 to TRBJ2-3; D unclear. V was shortened by 0 bases and J by 4 bases, with 8 bases between the two germline ends. CDR1 is SEHNR and CDR2 is FQNEAQ in the germline V gene (reference sequence). The CDR3 is 14 residues long.

The J gene is TRBJ2-5, the V gene TRBV15; possibly TRBD1 for D (5 bases). Germline CDR1 is LNHNV and CDR2 is YYDKDF (reference sequence). V lost 4 bases and J lost 4, with 16 bases in between. The CDR3 consists of 15 residues. The CDR3 DNA sequence: TGTGCCACCAGCATTGGAACAGACAGTCGAGAGACCCAGTACTTC. It yields the protein CATSIGTDSRETQYF.

The J gene is TRBJ1-2, the V gene TRBV28, with TRBD1 matching 8 bases. Germline loops: CDR1 MDHEN, CDR2 SYDVKM. This CDR3 has 16 amino acids. Trimming took 6 bases from V and 4 from J; bases not matched to a gene: 13. The CDR3 region is CASSSLGQGRIYGYTF. The CDR3 DNA sequence: TGTGCCAGCAGCTCCCTCGGACAGGGCCGAATCTATGGCTACACCTTC.

The table lists this clonotype with a few counts. This chain uses TRBV20-1 with TRBJ1-5, with TRBD1 identical over 9 bases. The germline CDR1 and CDR2 sequences are DFQATT and SNEGSKA (reference sequence). The V segment lost 3 bases and the J segment 6 bases; nucleotides outside the gene matches: 6. The length of the CDR3 is 14 residues. CDR3 nucleotide sequence: TGCAGTGCTAGGGAGGGGACAGGGCGTCAGCCCCAGCATTTT. It is translated as CSAREGTGRQPQHF.

The V call is TRBV6-2 or TRBV6-3, the J call TRBJ1-5; no reliable D call. Trimming took off 6 bases at V and 1 base at J, with 13 bases between the two ends. The CDR3 totals 15 residues. Germline CDR1 MNHEY, CDR2 SVGEGT. The CDR3 DNA reads as TGTGCCAGCAGGCGGACTGATCCGAGCAATCAGCCCCAGCATTTT. Its protein is CASRRTDPSNQPQHF.